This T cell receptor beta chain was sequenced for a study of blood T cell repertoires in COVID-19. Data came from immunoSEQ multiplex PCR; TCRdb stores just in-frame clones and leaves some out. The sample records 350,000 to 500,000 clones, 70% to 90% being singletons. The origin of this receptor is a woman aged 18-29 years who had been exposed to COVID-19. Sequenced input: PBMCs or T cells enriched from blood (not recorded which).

Written as DNA, the CDR3 is TGTGCCAGCAGCTTAGCCCAGGGATACGAGCAGTACTTC. Translating it yields CASSLAQGYEQYF. The chain has TRBV7-8 and TRBJ2-7, with D tentatively TRBD1 (5 bases). The germline V gene encodes CDR1 SGHVS and CDR2 FQNEAQ. The CDR3 is made up of 13 amino acids. Between the trimmed V and J ends, which lost 0 bases and 4 bases, there was a span of 7 bases.